The 8 T cell receptor beta chains listed next were all sequenced from one sample in a study of T cell repertoires in cytomegalovirus infection. From the reads, TCRdb called clonotypes with MiXCR, one entry per CDR3 protein. There are 150,000 to 200,000 distinct CDR3 sequences in the sample; roughly an eighth occur only once, and 25% to 30% lies in the top ten. The sequencing input was PBMCs. These receptors were obtained from a human donor in good health (CMV status not recorded). Some clones in this sample may be carry-over from other donors' samples.

This clonotype was detected a few times. The chain links TRBV10-3 to TRBJ1-3, with D maybe TRBD1 (5 bases). The CDR3 is made up of 13 amino acids. The V gene's germline CDR1 is ENHRY and CDR2 SYGVKD. V lost 8 bases to trimming and J lost 0 bases, with 8 bases between them. CDR3 region: CAIGGTSGNTIYF. The DNA for the CDR3 is TGTGCCATCGGGGGAACCTCTGGAAACACCATATATTTT.

This clonotype was observed at least ten times. This chain joins TRBV12-3 or TRBV12-4 and TRBJ2-7; maybe TRBD2 (5 bases). The CDR3 length is 17 residues. V lost 3 bases to trimming and J lost 2 bases, with 20 bases between them. This CDR3 is CASSFLPDRTATYEQYF. The CDR3 DNA reads TGTGCCAGCAGTTTCTTACCCGATAGGACTGCGACCTACGAGCAGTACTTC.

This clonotype was detected many times. The genes are TRBV28 and TRBJ1-4; D not resolved. The CDR3 contains 14 residues. V lost 6 bases and J lost 4, with 12 bases in between. Germline lookup yields CDR1 MDHEN and CDR2 SYDVKM. CDR3 loop: CASSVSPFNEKLFF. DNA for the CDR3: TGTGCCAGCAGCGTCTCACCCTTTAATGAAAAACTGTTTTTT.

The chain has TRBV10-3 and TRBJ2-7, with D maybe TRBD2 (6 bases). The CDR3 is 12 residues long. The V gene's germline CDR1 is ENHRY and CDR2 SYGVKD. V lost 10 bases to trimming and J lost 1 base, with 11 bases between them. The CDR3 bases are TGTGCCACCTCCGGGACTTCCTACGAGCAGTACTTC. Its translation is CATSGTSYEQYF.

This clonotype appeared a few times. The genes are TRBV6-1 and TRBJ2-3; weak D call: TRBD2 (5 bases). Trimming left V 6 bases short and J 7 bases short, with 14 bases between. The CDR3 has 13 residues. The germline V gene encodes CDR1 MNHNS and CDR2 SASEGT. The CDR3 loop is CASRPGSGNTQYF. The DNA for the CDR3 is TGTGCCAGCAGACCGGGGTCTGGGAATACGCAGTATTTT.

This clonotype has ten or more counts. V usage is TRBV7-9 and J usage is TRBJ1-2; D not resolved. V lost 5 bases and J lost 2, with 9 bases in between. Germline CDR1 SEHNR, CDR2 FQNEAQ (reference sequence). The CDR3 length is 13 residues. The CDR3 reads CASSLAGNYGYTF. DNA of the CDR3: TGTGCCAGCAGCCTGGCGGGAAACTATGGCTACACCTTC.

The CDR3 sequence is CASSDGPNEQFF. As DNA, the CDR3 is TGTGCCAGCAGTGACGGCCCTAATGAGCAGTTCTTC. The chain couples TRBV6-4 to TRBJ2-1; D uncertain. The V gene lost 2 bases and the J gene lost 7 bases, with 6 bases spanning the gap. This CDR3 has 12 residues. The germline gives CDR1 MRHNA, CDR2 SNTAGT.

This clonotype was seen repeatedly, ten times or more. The chain uses TRBV7-2 and TRBJ2-7; the D gene is possibly TRBD2 (6 bases). The CDR3 is 13 amino acids. Per the germline V gene, CDR1 is SGHTA and CDR2 is FQGNSA. With 0 bases removed from V and 10 bases from J, the gap between germline ends came to 13 bases. Written as DNA, the CDR3 is TGTGCCAGCAGCTTAGCAAGGACGGGGGAACAGTACTTC. Its protein is CASSLARTGEQYF. Variable domain in full (rest from reference TRBV7-2 and TRBJ2-7): GAGVSQSPSNKVTEKGKDVELRCDPISGHTALYWYRQSLGQGLEFLIYFQGNSAPDKSGLPSDRFSAERTGGSVSTLTIQRTQQEDSAVYLCASSLARTGEQYFGPGTRLTVT.